The 31 T cell receptor beta chains given below trace back to one sample, sequenced in a study of blood T cell repertoires in COVID-19 (dated by TCRdb to about 2020). Library preparation used the immunoSEQ multiplex PCR assay. TCRdb stores this immuneACCESS table with in-frame sequences only. Part of the clones is absent; in the studies checked, under half of the shortfall reflects unresolved V genes, and no reason is known for the rest. The sample data list 150,000 to 200,000 clones, and about four fifths of these were observed just once. 6% to 8.5% of the sample goes to the ten largest clones. The source material was peripheral blood. These receptors all come from a man in his 60s with acute or convalescent COVID-19.

With regard to this clone: Other DNA sequences in the same sample also yield this CDR3. The chain joins TRBV5-1 to TRBJ2-3, with D unresolved. Per the germline V gene, CDR1 is SGHRS and CDR2 is YFSETQ. With 4 bases removed from V and 0 bases from J, the gap between germline ends came to 3 bases. This CDR3 contains 12 residues. The CDR3 bases are TGCGCCAGCAGCCCGAGCACAGATACGCAGTATTTT. Protein: CASSPSTDTQYF.

The chain's CDR3 is CASSQAAGTSDTDTQYF. The CDR3, as DNA: TGTGCCAGCAGCCAAGCCGCCGGGACTAGTGATACAGATACGCAGTATTTT. The V and J genes are TRBV4-2 and TRBJ2-3; 8 bases are shared with TRBD2. Trimming took 1 base from V and 3 from J; bases not matched to a gene: 9. CDR1 and CDR2 (germline): LGHNA, YNFKEQ. The CDR3 is 17 residues long.

This clone was seen just once. The rearrangement links TRBV30 to TRBJ2-1; 9 bases are shared with TRBD2. The V and J ends lost 0 bases and 8 bases, in that order; junction bases with no gene match: 8. Germline assignment: CDR1 GTSNPN and CDR2 SVGIG (reference sequence). This CDR3 is 15 amino acids long. The CDR3 loop is CAWSVGSGSWDEQFF. CDR3 DNA: TGTGCCTGGAGTGTGGGTAGCGGGAGTTGGGATGAGCAGTTCTTC.

The chain combines TRBV10-3 with TRBJ2-7; D might be TRBD1 (6 bases). Per the germline V gene, CDR1 is ENHRY and CDR2 is SYGVKD. CDR3 length: 15 residues. Trimming cost V 0 bases and J 4 bases, with 13 bases left between them. CDR3 region: CAISESVGAMYEQYF. For the CDR3, the DNA is TGTGCCATCAGTGAGTCGGTGGGGGCTATGTACGAGCAGTACTTC.

The chain joins TRBV24-1 to TRBJ1-5; 10 nucleotides agree with TRBD1. V lost 7 bases to trimming and J lost 5 bases; unmatched junction nucleotides: 4. The CDR3 spans 14 residues. Germline assignment: CDR1 KGHDR and CDR2 SFDVKD. The CDR3 region has the DNA TGTGCCACCAGGGGGACAGGGGAATATCAGCCCCAGCATTTT. Translated: CATRGTGEYQPQHF.

The chain employs TRBV2 and TRBJ1-1, with a possible D match to TRBD1 (5 bases). CDR3 length: 15 residues. CDR1 SNHLY and CDR2 FYNNEI come from the germline V gene. V was clipped by 7 bases and J by 8 bases, with 23 bases between them. The CDR3 coding sequence is TGTGCCAGCATAGGGCAGGGTAGAAACTCTGCCGAAGCTTTCTTT. This translates into CASIGQGRNSAEAFF.

The chain combines TRBV19 with TRBJ2-4; 8 nucleotides agree with TRBD2. The CDR3 consists of 17 residues. The V gene end was trimmed by 1 base and the J gene end by 3 bases; junction bases not matched to a gene: 8. Germline V lookup: CDR1 LNHDA, CDR2 SQIVND (reference sequence). The CDR3 loop reads CASSIAGGNLVKNIQYF. The CDR3 bases are TGTGCCAGTAGTATAGCGGGGGGGAACCTAGTCAAAAACATTCAGTACTTC. The full variable domain, completed using reference TRBV19 and TRBJ2-4, is DGGITQSPKYLFRKEGQNVTLSCEQNLNHDAMYWYRQDPGQGLRLIYYSQIVNDFQKGDIAEGYSVSREKKESFPLTVTSAQKNPTAFYLCASSIAGGNLVKNIQYFGAGTRLSVL.

The genes are TRBV3-1 (or the pseudogene TRBV3-2) and TRBJ2-3, with 10 bases lining up with TRBD1. CDR3 length equals 17 residues. V lost 1 base to trimming and J lost 0 bases; unmatched junction nucleotides: 4. Germline-derived CDR1 and CDR2 are LGHDT and YNNKEL (reference sequence). CDR3 loop: CASSQVGTGASTDTQYF. The CDR3 nucleotides read TGTGCCAGCAGCCAAGTAGGGACAGGGGCGAGCACAGATACGCAGTATTTT.

CDR3 residues: CASSSLGYVDYNEQFF. The CDR3 coding sequence is TGTGCCAGCAGCTCCCTCGGGTACGTAGACTACAATGAGCAGTTCTTC. This sequence joins TRBV11-2 and TRBJ2-1; D is ambiguous. The length of the CDR3 is 16 residues. The V gene's germline CDR1 is SGHAT and CDR2 FQNNGV. The V end was cut by 4 bases, the J end by 3 bases, with 16 bases between.

This clone appeared a single time. CDR3 region: CASSVGTGGSYGYTF. In DNA form, the CDR3 reads TGCGCCAGCAGCGTCGGGACAGGGGGGAGCTATGGCTACACCTTC. The rearrangement joins TRBV5-1 to TRBJ1-2, with TRBD1 matching 11 bases. The germline CDR1 and CDR2 sequences are SGHRS and YFSETQ. The CDR3 contains 15 residues. V lost 4 bases to trimming and J lost 4 bases; unmatched junction nucleotides: 6.

The chain recombines TRBV10-3 with TRBJ1-5, with D tentatively TRBD1 (6 bases). Germline V gene sequence: CDR1 ENHRY, CDR2 SYGVKD. The CDR3 is 14 amino acids. With 3 bases removed from V and 4 bases from J, the gap between germline ends came to 10 bases. CDR3: CAISEGGRNQPQHF. Written as DNA, the CDR3 is TGTGCCATCAGTGAAGGGGGACGGAATCAGCCCCAGCATTTT.

The chain couples TRBV4-2 to TRBJ2-3; D unclear. The CDR3 spans 14 residues. CDR1 is LGHNA, CDR2 YNFKEQ, per germline. The germline V and J ends were trimmed by 0 bases and 3 bases, with 7 bases remaining between them. The CDR3 DNA sequence: TGTGCCAGCAGCCAAGAGGGCTCTACAGATACGCAGTATTTT. It specifies CASSQEGSTDTQYF.

This chain links TRBV9 with TRBJ1-2; 7 bases are shared with TRBD1. CDR3 length equals 13 residues. Unmatched junction bases numbered 7, after V lost 2 bases and J lost 9 bases. Germline CDR1 and CDR2: SGDLS and YYNGEE. The CDR3 bases are TGTGCCAGCAGCGTGGGGCAGGGGGTGCGCTACACCTTC. Translating it yields CASSVGQGVRYTF.

This clone occurred a few times. CDR3: CASSSFGDGYTF. In DNA, the CDR3 is TGCGCCAGCAGTTCCTTCGGGGATGGCTACACCTTC. The chain links TRBV5-1 to TRBJ1-2; D gene unclear. V lost 5 bases and J 6 bases, leaving 11 bases between the germline ends. CDR1 and CDR2 from the germline V gene are SGHRS and YFSETQ. This CDR3 contains 12 residues.

In this sample, this clone turned up once. The chain carries TRBV4-3 and TRBJ2-3; 8 bases are shared with TRBD2. The trim removed 0 bases at V and 5 bases at J, leaving 13 bases unmatched. The V gene's germline CDR1 is LGHNA and CDR2 YSLEER. The CDR3 totals 18 residues. CDR3 residues: CASSQEFSTGGSRDTQYF. The CDR3 DNA sequence: TGCGCCAGCAGCCAAGAATTCAGTACGGGGGGGTCACGAGATACGCAGTATTTT.

V gene TRBV3-1 (or the pseudogene TRBV3-2) combines with J gene TRBJ2-2; 9 bases match TRBD1. The V and J ends lost 5 bases and 5 bases, in that order; junction bases with no gene match: 9. The V gene's germline CDR1 is LGHDT and CDR2 YNNKEL (reference sequence). This CDR3 has 16 amino acids. In DNA form, the CDR3 reads TGTGCCAGCAGCTCCCGGGACAGGGTGTGGACCGGGGAGCTGTTTTTT. Amino acid sequence: CASSSRDRVWTGELFF.

This chain connects TRBV5-5 to TRBJ2-5, with TRBD1 matching 10 bases. The CDR3 covers 14 residues. In germline, CDR1 is SGHKS, CDR2 YYEKEE (reference sequence). The V and J ends lost 4 bases and 2 bases, in that order; junction bases with no gene match: 2. CDR3 region: CASSGTGDQETQYF. Here the CDR3 DNA reads TGTGCCAGCAGCGGGACAGGGGATCAAGAGACCCAGTACTTC.

The chain recombines TRBV5-1 with TRBJ2-2; 9 nucleotides match TRBD2. With V trimmed by 4 bases and J by 4 bases, 8 bases remained unmatched. The CDR3 runs to 16 residues. Germline V CDR1 and CDR2: SGHRS, YFSETQ. CDR3 in amino acids: CASSPVAGAATGELFF. The CDR3 coding sequence is TGCGCCAGCAGCCCAGTAGCGGGAGCGGCCACCGGGGAGCTGTTTTTT.

This clone appeared a few times. This chain uses TRBV15 with TRBJ1-4; 8 bases line up with TRBD1. The junction had 5 bases not matched to a gene; V was cut back by 0 bases and J by 8 bases. The CDR3 sequence is 15 residues long. The germline CDR1 and CDR2 sequences are LNHNV and YYDKDF (reference sequence). The CDR3 nucleotides read TGTGCCACCAGCAGAGATGACAGGGGAAGCGAAAAACTGTTTTTT. Its translation: CATSRDDRGSEKLFF.

The chain recombines TRBV6-4 with TRBJ1-5; 11 bases are a match to TRBD1. Trimming removed 0 bases from V and 5 bases from J; junction bases left unmatched: 12. Germline assignment: CDR1 MRHNA and CDR2 SNTAGT. CDR3 length: 19 amino acids. The CDR3 region is CASSDSWVGQGASYQPQHF. CDR3 nucleotides: TGTGCCAGCAGTGACTCTTGGGTCGGACAGGGGGCTAGTTATCAGCCCCAGCATTTT.

The chain employs TRBV19 and TRBJ2-4, with 7 bases aligning to TRBD1. After removal of 3 bases from V and 0 bases from J, the junction contained 2 bases not matched to a gene. In germline, CDR1 is LNHDA, CDR2 SQIVND (reference sequence). The CDR3 sequence is 15 residues long. CDR3 DNA: TGTGCCAGTAGTATGACAGGGCTAGCCAAAAACATTCAGTACTTC. Protein product: CASSMTGLAKNIQYF.

The chain carries TRBV4-2 and TRBJ2-2, with 11 bases matching TRBD2. V shed 2 bases, J shed 4 bases, and the junction held 3 bases outside the gene matches. The CDR3 loop spans 16 amino acids. Germline CDR1 and CDR2: LGHNA and YNFKEQ. This CDR3 reads CASSQYTSGSTGELFF. CDR3 DNA sequence: TGTGCCAGCAGCCAATATACTAGCGGGAGCACCGGGGAGCTGTTTTTT.

A note on this clone: Other nucleotide sequences from this sample produce the same CDR3. This rearrangement joins TRBV29-1 to TRBJ1-1, with a possible D match to TRBD1 (5 bases). Germline lookup yields CDR1 SQVTM and CDR2 ANQGSEA. Trimming took 3 bases from V and 1 from J, leaving 9 bases between them. The CDR3 sequence is 13 residues long. CDR3: CSVEQQGNTEAFF. As DNA, the CDR3 is TGCAGCGTTGAGCAGCAGGGGAACACTGAAGCTTTCTTT.

The table lists this clone with a count of one. This rearrangement joins TRBV29-1 to TRBJ2-2, with D possibly being TRBD2 (6 bases). CDR1 SQVTM and CDR2 ANQGSEA come from the germline V gene. The CDR3 is made up of 18 amino acids. V was pared by 0 bases and J by 5 bases, with 22 bases between. The CDR3 DNA reads TGCAGCGTTGAAGAGATGTCTGGAGGGGCCGGGTTTACCGGGGAGCTGTTTTTT. Translating it yields CSVEEMSGGAGFTGELFF.

The V gene is TRBV9, the J gene TRBJ1-2, with 11 bases that match TRBD1. The CDR3 is made up of 16 amino acids. Germline V gene data show CDR1 as SGDLS and CDR2 as YYNGEE. Germline trimming cut 4 bases from V and 4 bases from J; bases unmatched to any gene: 9. CDR3 in DNA: TGTGCCAGCAGCCCCCGGACAGGGGGCGTCCTCTATGGCTACACCTTC. Protein sequence: CASSPRTGGVLYGYTF.

The gene calls are TRBV4-3 and TRBJ2-7; tentative D call: TRBD2 (5 bases). V dropped 0 bases and J dropped 2 bases, with 8 bases sitting between them. The germline CDR1 and CDR2 sequences are LGHNA and YSLEER. CDR3 length: 14 amino acids. The CDR3 DNA follows: TGCGCCAGCAGCCAAGATCCGGGAACCTACGAGCAGTACTTC. Encoded protein: CASSQDPGTYEQYF.

V is TRBV6-5 and J is TRBJ1-5; D not resolved. Germline CDR1 reads MNHEY; CDR2 reads SVGAGI. The V end was cut by 6 bases, the J end by 11 bases, with 20 bases between. The CDR3 is 14 amino acids. The DNA for the CDR3 is TGTGCCAGCAGAATAAGCCCCAATATCGAGTCCCAGCATTTT. This sequence encodes CASRISPNIESQHF.

The count of this clone is one. The chain has TRBV11-2 and TRBJ1-4, with TRBD1 identical over 8 bases. The germline gives CDR1 SGHAT, CDR2 FQNNGV. CDR3 length equals 15 residues. With 3 bases clipped from V and 5 bases from J, the junction kept 5 bases outside the gene matches. Here the CDR3 DNA reads TGTGCCAGCAGCTTTGGGGACAGGCGAAATGAAAAACTGTTTTTT. It encodes CASSFGDRRNEKLFF.

This chain connects TRBV18 to TRBJ2-7; TRBD2 might be the D (7 bases). Trimming left V 4 bases short and J 2 bases short, with 15 bases between. CDR3 length: 15 residues. Germline CDR1 is KGHSH and CDR2 is LQKENI. DNA of the CDR3: TGTGCCAGCTCACAGGGGGGGGCGCGGACCTACGAGCAGTACTTC. It is translated as CASSQGGARTYEQYF.

The V and J genes are TRBV5-1 and TRBJ2-1, with TRBD1 matching 7 bases. J gave up 4 bases and V 2 bases, and 12 bases lay outside the gene matches. This CDR3 comprises 17 residues. The germline V gene encodes CDR1 SGHRS and CDR2 YFSETQ. CDR3 protein: CASSLEVGDSIYNEQFF. CDR3 sequence (DNA): TGCGCCAGCAGCTTAGAGGTAGGGGACAGTATATACAATGAGCAGTTCTTC.

This clone was detected only a few times. The genes are TRBV4-1 and TRBJ2-7; 12 positions agree with TRBD2. CDR3 length: 16 residues. Germline V lookup: CDR1 MGHRA, CDR2 YSYEKL. V was clipped by 0 bases and J by 6 bases; unmatched bases: 6. The CDR3 DNA is TGCGCCAGCAGCCAAGACATGACTAGCGGGAGAGCCGAGCAGTACTTC. This sequence encodes CASSQDMTSGRAEQYF.